The present T cell receptor beta chain was sequenced within a study of T-cell reconstitution after alpha-beta-depleted transplantation in children. This clonotype has a single count. Its antigen is not identified. Study results and limitations: Several hundred expanded graft clones reportedly supplied alpha-beta T cells about two months after transplant. Newly made T cells mostly supplied T-cell counts and diversity one year after transplant. At day 60, the high TCRbeta diversity found in some patients originated from recipient T cells and thymic progenitors that had survived.

The germline V and J ends were trimmed by 3 bases and 4 bases, with 17 bases remaining between them. The germline V gene has CDR1 SGHRS and CDR2 YFSETQ. The CDR3 runs 15 residues. Researchers prepared the TCRbeta library using unique molecular identifiers, the study reports. TCRdb reprocessed the PCR reads via MiXCR and lists one record per CDR3 protein. The sample shows about 1,000,000 distinct CDR3 sequences, about 31% of them seen only once. The specimen comprised PBMCs, mostly from graft donor cells, sampled 360 days after TCRalphabeta/CD19-depleted stem cell transplant. The clonotype was recovered from a boy less than two years old who had a stem cell transplant for SCID, so the T cells may come from the graft donor. The chain joins TRBV5-1 to TRBJ2-7, with D hard to call. This chain's CDR3 is CASSSLQWKSYEQYF. The CDR3 nucleotides are TGCGCCAGCAGCTCTTTACAGTGGAAGTCATACGAGCAGTACTTC.